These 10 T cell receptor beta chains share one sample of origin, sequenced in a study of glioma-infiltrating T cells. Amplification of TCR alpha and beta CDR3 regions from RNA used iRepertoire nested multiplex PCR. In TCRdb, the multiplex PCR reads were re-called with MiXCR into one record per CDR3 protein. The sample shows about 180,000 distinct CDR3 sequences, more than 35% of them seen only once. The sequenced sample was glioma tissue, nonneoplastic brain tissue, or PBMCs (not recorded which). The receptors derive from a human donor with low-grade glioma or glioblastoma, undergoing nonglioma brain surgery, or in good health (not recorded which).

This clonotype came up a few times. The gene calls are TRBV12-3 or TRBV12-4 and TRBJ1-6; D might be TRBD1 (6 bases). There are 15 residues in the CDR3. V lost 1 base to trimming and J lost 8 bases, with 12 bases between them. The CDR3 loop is CASSLEGHGYSPLHF. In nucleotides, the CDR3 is TGTGCCAGCAGTTTAGAGGGACATGGCTATTCACCCCTCCACTTT.

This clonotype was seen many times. This CDR3 reads CASSEREGRYEQYF. DNA of the CDR3: TGTGCCAGCAGTGAGCGGGAGGGACGCTACGAGCAGTACTTC. The V gene is TRBV2, the J gene TRBJ2-7; 9 bases map to TRBD2. Germline V gene data show CDR1 as SNHLY and CDR2 as FYNNEI. The CDR3 length is 14 residues. The V segment lost 3 bases and the J segment 3 bases; nucleotides outside the gene matches: 3.

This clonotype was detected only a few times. CDR3: CSARRDDRVGGETQYF. The CDR3 coding sequence is TGCAGTGCTAGACGGGACGACAGGGTTGGAGGGGAGACCCAGTACTTC. The rearrangement joins TRBV20-1 to TRBJ2-5; TRBD1 is a possible D gene (7 bases). The CDR3 length is 16 residues. CDR1 and CDR2 (germline): DFQATT, SNEGSKA (reference sequence). V gave up 2 bases and J gave up 5 bases, with 21 bases separating them.

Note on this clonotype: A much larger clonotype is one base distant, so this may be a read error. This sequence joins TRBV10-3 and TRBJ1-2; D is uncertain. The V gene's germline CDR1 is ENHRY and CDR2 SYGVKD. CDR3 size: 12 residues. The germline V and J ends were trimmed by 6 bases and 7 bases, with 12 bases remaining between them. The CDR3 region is CAISINSGGYTF. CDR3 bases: TGTGCCATCAGCATAAACAGCGGTGGCTACACCTTC.

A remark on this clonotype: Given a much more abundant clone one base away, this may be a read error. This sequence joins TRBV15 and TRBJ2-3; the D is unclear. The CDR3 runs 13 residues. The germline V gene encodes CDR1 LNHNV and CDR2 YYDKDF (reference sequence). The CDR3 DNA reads TGTGCCACCAGCAGGAGCGTTACAGATAGGCAGTATTTT. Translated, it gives CATSRSVTDRQYF.

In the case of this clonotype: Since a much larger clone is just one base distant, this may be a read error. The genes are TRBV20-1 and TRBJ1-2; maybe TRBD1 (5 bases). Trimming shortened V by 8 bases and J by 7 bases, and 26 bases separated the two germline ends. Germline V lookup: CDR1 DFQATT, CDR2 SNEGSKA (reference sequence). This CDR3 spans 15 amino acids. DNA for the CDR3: TGCAGTCCCCGGGGGGTCACAACAGGCGTCGGTGGCTACACCTTC. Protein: CSPRGVTTGVGGYTF.

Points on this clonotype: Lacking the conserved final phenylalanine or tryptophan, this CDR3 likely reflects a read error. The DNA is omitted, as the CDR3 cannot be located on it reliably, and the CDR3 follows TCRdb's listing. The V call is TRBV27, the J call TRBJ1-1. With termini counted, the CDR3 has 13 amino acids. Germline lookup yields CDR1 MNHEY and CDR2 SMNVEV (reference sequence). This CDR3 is CASSYRPNTEALL.

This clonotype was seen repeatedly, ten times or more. The CDR3 region has the DNA TGTGCCAGCAGTACTAACGTGGGCAGCCTGAAAGACCAGGATACGCAGTATTTT. Translating gives CASSTNVGSLKDQDTQYF. The rearrangement joins TRBV28 to TRBJ2-3, with D unresolved. V was cut by 5 bases and J by 6 bases, with 27 bases left in between. The V gene's germline CDR1 is MDHEN and CDR2 SYDVKM. This CDR3 has 18 residues.

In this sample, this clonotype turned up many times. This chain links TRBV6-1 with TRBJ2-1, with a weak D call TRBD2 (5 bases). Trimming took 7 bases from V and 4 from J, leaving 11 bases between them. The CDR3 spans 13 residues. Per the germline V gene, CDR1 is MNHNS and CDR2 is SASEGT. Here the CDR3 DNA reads TGTGCCAGCAAGTACGGGGAATACAATGAGCAGTTCTTC. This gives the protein CASKYGEYNEQFF.

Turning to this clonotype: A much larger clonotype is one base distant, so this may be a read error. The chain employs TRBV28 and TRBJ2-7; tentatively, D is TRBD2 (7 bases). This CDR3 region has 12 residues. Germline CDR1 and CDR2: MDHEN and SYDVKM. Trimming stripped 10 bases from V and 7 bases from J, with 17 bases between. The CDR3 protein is CATQAGAMEQYF. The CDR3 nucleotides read TGTGCCACCCAGGCGGGGGCAATGGAGCAGTACTTC.